Below are 27 T cell receptor beta chains sequenced from a single sample in a study of blood T cell repertoires in COVID-19. Some clones are missing from TCRdb's copy, which holds only in-frame ones; the method was immunoSEQ multiplex PCR. The table shows 200,000 to 250,000 clones, with roughly 87% occurring only once. Sample: PBMCs or T cells enriched from blood (not recorded which). The receptor source for this set is a woman aged 25 to 39 with acute COVID-19.

The chain links TRBV27 to TRBJ1-1; 10 positions match TRBD1. Trimming removed 2 bases from V and 2 bases from J; junction bases left unmatched: 17. Germline CDR1 is MNHEY and CDR2 is SMNVEV (reference sequence). The CDR3 covers 20 residues. The CDR3: CASSLGGEGTGTGVNTEAFF. CDR3 nucleotides: TGTGCCAGCAGTTTAGGGGGGGAGGGTACCGGGACAGGGGTCAACACTGAAGCTTTCTTT.

This rearrangement joins TRBV6-5 to TRBJ2-7, with 8 bases identical to TRBD1. Germline CDR1 reads MNHEY; CDR2 reads SVGAGI. This CDR3 comprises 16 residues. V lost 3 bases and J lost 4; bases outside the gene matches: 11. CDR3 residues: CASSYGAGGYRYEQYF. CDR3 sequence (DNA): TGTGCCAGCAGTTATGGGGCAGGGGGCTATAGGTACGAGCAGTACTTC.

CDR3 nucleotides: TGTGCCAGCAGCTCCCGGACAGGGGGCTGGCAGCCCCAGCATTTT. Amino acid sequence: CASSSRTGGWQPQHF. The J gene is TRBJ1-5, the V gene TRBV7-2, with TRBD1 matching 11 bases. Germline CDR1 reads SGHTA; CDR2 reads FQGNSA. J was trimmed by 7 bases and V by 4 bases; bases with no gene match: 6. CDR3 length: 15 residues.

The V call is TRBV19, the J call TRBJ1-1; D possibly corresponds to TRBD1 (5 bases). The CDR3 length is 15 residues. Germline assignment: CDR1 LNHDA and CDR2 SQIVND (reference sequence). Trimming stripped 5 bases from V and 5 bases from J, with 18 bases between. DNA of the CDR3: TGTGCCAGTAGTCCCGGGCGCCAGGGAAGGACTGAAGCTTTCTTT. Translation: CASSPGRQGRTEAFF.

The chain couples TRBV5-5 to TRBJ2-1; tentative D call: TRBD1 (5 bases). The CDR3 runs 14 residues. Germline values: CDR1 SGHKS, CDR2 YYEKEE (reference sequence). Trimming pared 5 bases from V and 8 bases from J, leaving 17 bases between. CDR3 loop: CASSFKVVGDEQFF. The CDR3 DNA reads TGTGCCAGCAGTTTTAAGGTGGTAGGGGATGAGCAGTTCTTC.

The sample holds a few counts of this clone. The chain employs TRBV5-6 and TRBJ2-7, with 8 positions matching TRBD1. The CDR3 is made up of 14 amino acids. Germline CDR1 and CDR2: SGHDT and YYEEEE. V gave up 4 bases and J gave up 2 bases; unmatched junction bases: 5. CDR3 region: CASSEPTGAYEQYF. The DNA for the CDR3 is TGTGCCAGCAGCGAACCGACAGGGGCCTACGAGCAGTACTTC.

The chain carries TRBV12-3 or TRBV12-4 and TRBJ1-2; 7 nucleotides match TRBD1. The trim removed 5 bases at V and 8 bases at J, leaving 8 bases unmatched. The CDR3 consists of 13 residues. CDR3 sequence (DNA): TGTGCCAGCAGTCCAACAGGGGCAAGAGGCTACACCTTC. It specifies CASSPTGARGYTF.

The gene calls are TRBV6-5 and TRBJ1-1; D remains unclear. Germline CDR1 and CDR2: MNHEY and SVGAGI. V was shortened by 7 bases and J by 1 base, with 10 bases between the two germline ends. This CDR3 comprises 13 residues. CDR3 residues: CASTPHENTEAFF. The CDR3, as DNA: TGTGCCAGCACCCCACACGAGAACACTGAAGCTTTCTTT.

The chain has TRBV5-1 and TRBJ2-3; 8 nucleotides match TRBD2. The CDR3 is 17 residues long. Unmatched junction bases numbered 12, after V lost 4 bases and J lost 2 bases. Per germline, CDR1 SGHRS and CDR2 YFSETQ. The DNA of the CDR3 is TGCGCCAGCAGCAATGGTAGGCGCGGGGGGCCCACAGATACGCAGTATTTT. Protein: CASSNGRRGGPTDTQYF.

The chain combines TRBV5-1 with TRBJ1-6; D remains unclear. Germline values: CDR1 SGHRS, CDR2 YFSETQ. Trimming cost V 0 bases and J 5 bases, with 9 bases left between them. The CDR3 has 15 residues. CDR3 region: CASSLARGHNSPLHF. CDR3 nucleotides: TGCGCCAGCAGCTTGGCCCGTGGGCATAATTCACCCCTCCACTTT. Filled out from reference TRBV5-1 and TRBJ1-6, the complete variable domain reads KAGVTQTPRYLIKTRGQQVTLSCSPISGHRSVSWYQQTPGQGLQFLFEYFSETQRNKGNFPGRFSGRQFSNSRSEMNVSTLELGDSALYLCASSLARGHNSPLHFGNGTRLTVT.

This chain uses TRBV10-3 with TRBJ1-4, with a tentative D call TRBD1 (6 bases). The CDR3 is 13 amino acids. V gave up 4 bases and J gave up 6 bases, with 9 bases separating them. Germline loops: CDR1 ENHRY, CDR2 SYGVKD. For the CDR3, the DNA is TGTGCCATCAGTGGGGACAAAGATGAAAAACTGTTTTTT. It codes for CAISGDKDEKLFF.

The chain is built from TRBV6-2 or TRBV6-3 and TRBJ2-7; D remains ambiguous. The CDR3 has 16 residues. Trimming cost V 2 bases and J 2 bases, with 16 bases left between them. The germline V gene has CDR1 MNHEY and CDR2 SVGEGT. CDR3 sequence: CASSYHSGDITYEQYF. CDR3 bases: TGTGCCAGCAGTTACCATTCAGGCGACATAACCTACGAGCAGTACTTC.

The chain carries TRBV19 and TRBJ2-5; possible D gene TRBD1, 5 bases. Trimming removed 0 bases at V and 1 base at J, with 12 bases between. The CDR3 consists of 16 residues. Germline CDR1 LNHDA, CDR2 SQIVND (reference sequence). The CDR3 loop reads CASSIEGETSQETQYF. Written as DNA, the CDR3 is TGTGCCAGTAGTATAGAAGGGGAAACGAGCCAAGAGACCCAGTACTTC.

V usage is TRBV6-1 and J usage is TRBJ2-7; 9 bases line up with TRBD1. Germline values: CDR1 MNHNS, CDR2 SASEGT. V gave up 3 bases and J gave up 2 bases; unmatched junction bases: 11. The length of the CDR3 is 17 residues. The CDR3 DNA reads TGTGCCAGCAGTGACCCCGGGACAGGGCCCCCGCCCTACGAGCAGTACTTC. Translation: CASSDPGTGPPPYEQYF.

CDR3: CASSPGTPDTQYF. The CDR3 coding sequence is TGTGCCAGCAGTCCTGGGACACCCGATACGCAGTATTTT. The chain employs TRBV27 and TRBJ2-3, with a weak D call TRBD1 (6 bases). Germline lookup yields CDR1 MNHEY and CDR2 SMNVEV (reference sequence). There are 13 residues in the CDR3. Between the trimmed V and J ends, which lost 5 bases and 6 bases, there was a span of 12 bases.

This clone was observed a few times. This chain links TRBV14 with TRBJ1-1, with D possibly matching TRBD1 (5 bases). This CDR3 region has 14 residues. Trimming took 5 bases from V and 4 from J, leaving 14 bases between them. The germline CDR1 and CDR2 sequences are SGHDN and FVKESK. The CDR3: CASSGRRGSTEAFF. The CDR3 DNA follows: TGTGCCAGCAGCGGTCGGCGGGGGTCCACTGAAGCTTTCTTT.

The chain uses TRBV2 and TRBJ1-2; maybe TRBD1 (5 bases). CDR3 length equals 11 residues. Germline values: CDR1 SNHLY, CDR2 FYNNEI. V was cut by 6 bases and J by 7 bases, with 9 bases left in between. For the CDR3, the DNA is TGTGCCAGCAGCGGGGGTATTGGCTACACCTTC. Translated, it gives CASSGGIGYTF.

The V and J genes are TRBV10-3 and TRBJ2-1; TRBD1 is a possible D gene (7 bases). The germline CDR1 and CDR2 sequences are ENHRY and SYGVKD. There are 13 residues in the CDR3. V gave up 6 bases and J gave up 6 bases, with 12 bases separating them. This CDR3 is CAIRSGGINEQFF. DNA for the CDR3: TGTGCCATCAGGTCAGGGGGGATCAATGAGCAGTTCTTC.

The chain has TRBV11-2 and TRBJ1-3; TRBD1 is a possible D gene (5 bases). In germline, CDR1 is SGHAT, CDR2 FQNNGV. The CDR3 is made up of 18 amino acids. The V end was cut by 10 bases, the J end by 2 bases, with 27 bases between. The CDR3 spells CATSAGGIKMPAGNTIYF. DNA for the CDR3: TGTGCCACCTCGGCGGGGGGAATCAAGATGCCGGCTGGAAACACCATATATTTT.

This clone was seen a single time. The chain combines TRBV7-6 with TRBJ2-1; no clear D gene. The CDR3 loop spans 14 amino acids. The germline gives CDR1 SGHVS, CDR2 FNYEAQ. V was pared by 5 bases and J by 6 bases, with 14 bases between. The CDR3 DNA is TGTGCCAGCAGCCCCAACGGAGCGCGCAATGAGCAGTTCTTC. The encoded protein is CASSPNGARNEQFF.

The sample holds many counts of this clone. V usage is TRBV7-2 and J usage is TRBJ2-1; the D is unclear. V lost 1 base, J lost 9 bases, and 10 bases lay in between. Per germline, CDR1 SGHTA and CDR2 FQGNSA. The CDR3 loop spans 13 amino acids. CDR3 coding DNA: TGTGCCAGCAGCTTAGGAAATAGCCGTGAGCAGTTCTTC. Translation gives CASSLGNSREQFF.

CDR3 nucleotides: TGCGCCAGCATCGGGACATTCGCGAACACCGGGGAGCTGTTTTTT. Its protein is CASIGTFANTGELFF. The chain couples TRBV10-2 to TRBJ2-2, with D possibly matching TRBD1 (6 bases). This CDR3 comprises 15 residues. V was pared by 7 bases and J by 0 bases, with 12 bases between. In germline, CDR1 is WSHSY, CDR2 SAAADI.

The chain recombines TRBV2 with TRBJ1-5; a possible D gene is TRBD1 (6 bases). From germline, CDR1 is SNHLY and CDR2 FYNNEI. V was pared by 0 bases and J by 0 bases, with 18 bases between. CDR3 length: 19 residues. The CDR3 is CASSEAAYGGQHSNQPQHF. The CDR3 nucleotides are TGTGCCAGCAGTGAAGCCGCTTATGGAGGACAGCATAGCAATCAGCCCCAGCATTTT.

The chain recombines TRBV19 with TRBJ1-5, with D perhaps TRBD1 (6 bases). In germline, CDR1 is LNHDA, CDR2 SQIVND (reference sequence). Trimming shortened V by 2 bases and J by 4 bases, and 9 bases separated the two germline ends. The CDR3 covers 14 residues. The CDR3 DNA reads TGTGCCAGTAGTATATTTAGGGGGAATCAGCCCCAGCATTTT. The encoded protein is CASSIFRGNQPQHF.

The chain couples TRBV3-1 (or the pseudogene TRBV3-2) to TRBJ1-1, with a weak D call TRBD1 (6 bases). Trimming pared 4 bases from V and 6 bases from J, leaving 18 bases between. The CDR3 covers 15 residues. Germline V gives CDR1 LGHDT, CDR2 YNNKEL (reference sequence). This CDR3 reads CASSRLQGPIAEAFF. CDR3 DNA sequence: TGTGCCAGCAGCCGACTACAGGGTCCGATAGCTGAAGCTTTCTTT.

This clone came up once. J is TRBJ1-2 and V is TRBV7-2; possible D gene TRBD1, 6 bases. This CDR3 spans 13 amino acids. Trimming took off 2 bases at V and 13 bases at J, with 17 bases between the two ends. CDR1 and CDR2 from the germline V gene are SGHTA and FQGNSA. The CDR3 DNA sequence: TGTGCCAGCAGCTTACAGGGGCATCATGTCGGCACCTTC. Translated, it gives CASSLQGHHVGTF.

The rearrangement joins TRBV7-8 to TRBJ1-6; D call uncertain. The CDR3 sequence is 16 residues long. Germline-derived CDR1 and CDR2 are SGHVS and FQNEAQ. V lost 5 bases, J lost 5 bases, and 16 bases lay in between. The CDR3 DNA reads as TGTGCCAGCAGCCGAGGCCAGATCGGGAATAATTCACCCCTCCACTTT. Protein sequence: CASSRGQIGNNSPLHF.